The following is a T cell receptor beta chain sequence with its context. Its target is unknown. V shed 5 bases, J shed 7 bases, and the junction held 9 bases outside the gene matches. The germline V gene has CDR1 LGHDT and CDR2 YNNKEL (reference sequence). There are 14 residues in the CDR3. The data were obtained in a study of T cell responses to AZD1222 COVID-19 vaccine. Clones were read by immunoSEQ multiplex PCR, and TCRdb kept only the in-frame ones, dropping some. The table lists roughly 140,000 clones, 75% to 95% of them singletons. Study-level points and caveats: There were mostly white British donors and more females than males, and clonal diversity was possibly underestimated. With dominance at 160-218 and 743-854, vaccine-associated CD4 TCRs spanned spike. Two AZD1222 doses significantly raised spike-specific TCR breadth and depth over controls. Variant regions that are unmutated are reportedly the target of nearly half of spike-specific TCRs.

This TCR derives from an adult in good health. Specimen: peripheral blood, collected on day 0 of AZD1222 vaccination. The J gene is TRBJ2-7, the V gene TRBV3-1 (or the pseudogene TRBV3-2), with TRBD1 matching over 9 bases. The CDR3 DNA is TGTGCCAGCAGCTTCGGGACAGGGCAGGGAGAGCAGTACTTC. This translates into CASSFGTGQGEQYF.